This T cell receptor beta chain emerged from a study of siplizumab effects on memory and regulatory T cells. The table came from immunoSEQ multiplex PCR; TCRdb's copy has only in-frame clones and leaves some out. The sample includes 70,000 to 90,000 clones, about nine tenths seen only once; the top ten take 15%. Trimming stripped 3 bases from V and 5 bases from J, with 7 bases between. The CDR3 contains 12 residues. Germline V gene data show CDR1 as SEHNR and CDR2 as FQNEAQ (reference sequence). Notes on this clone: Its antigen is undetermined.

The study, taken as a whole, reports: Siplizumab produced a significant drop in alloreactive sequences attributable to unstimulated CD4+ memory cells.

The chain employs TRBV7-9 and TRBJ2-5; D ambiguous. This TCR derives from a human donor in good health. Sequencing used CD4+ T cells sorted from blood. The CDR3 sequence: CASSFSRETQYF. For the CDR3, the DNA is TGTGCCAGCAGCTTTTCGAGGGAGACCCAGTACTTC.